One and the same sample provided the 18 T cell receptor beta chains below, sequenced in a study of technical replicates of blood from several donors. Libraries were prepared by immunoSEQ multiplex PCR; TCRdb keeps only in-frame clonotypes and omits some of them. The repertoire holds about 76,000 clones, with 91% as singletons. The material sequenced was T cells isolated from PBMCs. These receptors were collected from a human donor in good health.

The rearrangement uses TRBV28 and TRBJ1-1, with 9 nucleotides matching TRBD1. Germline assignment: CDR1 MDHEN and CDR2 SYDVKM. The CDR3 sequence is 14 residues long. Trimming at V came to 4 bases and at J to 8 bases, leaving 8 bases not matched to a gene. Here the CDR3 reads CASSYPGQGLEAFF. The CDR3 nucleotides are TGTGCCAGCAGTTACCCGGGACAGGGCTTAGAAGCTTTCTTT.

The chain has TRBV2 and TRBJ1-2; D unresolved. CDR1 is SNHLY and CDR2 is FYNNEI in the germline V gene. The V end was cut by 8 bases, the J end by 7 bases, with 20 bases between. The CDR3 has 14 amino acids. In DNA, the CDR3 is TGTGCCAGCCCAATCCGCCCATACGGAGGTGGCTACACCTTC. It yields the protein CASPIRPYGGGYTF.

V usage is TRBV6-6 and J usage is TRBJ2-7; tentative D call: TRBD2 (6 bases). Trimming left V 2 bases short and J 5 bases short, with 13 bases between. CDR1 MNHNY and CDR2 SVGAGI come from the germline V gene (reference sequence). The CDR3 is made up of 14 amino acids. The CDR3, as DNA: TGTGCCAGCAGTTACGGGTCACCGGGGGACGAGCAGTACTTC. This translates into CASSYGSPGDEQYF.

The rearrangement links TRBV6-1 to TRBJ2-2, with 8 positions matching TRBD1. Germline lookup yields CDR1 MNHNS and CDR2 SASEGT. J was trimmed by 5 bases and V by 4 bases; bases with no gene match: 9. The CDR3 sequence is 16 residues long. CDR3: CASSAGGTGWTGELFF. The CDR3 region has the DNA TGTGCCAGCAGTGCTGGGGGGACAGGATGGACCGGGGAGCTGTTTTTT.

This chain links TRBV11-1 with TRBJ2-7, with D perhaps matching TRBD1 (6 bases). This CDR3 is 14 amino acids long. Germline values: CDR1 SGHAT, CDR2 FQDESV (reference sequence). Between the trimmed V and J ends, which lost 1 base and 3 bases, there was a span of 10 bases. CDR3: CASSLGLRGYEQYF. The DNA of the CDR3 is TGTGCCAGCAGCTTAGGACTCAGGGGCTACGAGCAGTACTTC. Looking up the rest from reference TRBV11-1 and TRBJ2-7 gives the full variable domain: EAEVAQSPRYKITEKSQAVAFWCDPISGHATLYWYRQILGQGPELLVQFQDESVVDDSQLPKDRFSAERLKGVDSTLKIQPAELGDSAMYLCASSLGLRGYEQYFGPGTRLTVT.

The table lists this clone with a count of one. This chain joins TRBV6-1 and TRBJ2-1; 7 nucleotides align to TRBD1. After removal of 3 bases from V and 10 bases from J, the junction contained 12 bases not matched to a gene. This CDR3 region has 15 residues. In germline, CDR1 is MNHNS, CDR2 SASEGT. The CDR3 loop reads CASSDSLTGAEEQFF. CDR3 bases: TGTGCCAGCAGTGATTCACTTACAGGGGCGGAGGAGCAGTTCTTC.

The CDR3 nucleotides read TGCGCCAGCAGCTCGGACAGGGGGCATAATTCACCCCTCCACTTT. Translated, it gives CASSSDRGHNSPLHF. This chain uses TRBV5-1 with TRBJ1-6; 11 positions agree with TRBD1. The CDR3 extends over 15 amino acids. Germline values: CDR1 SGHRS, CDR2 YFSETQ. V shed 3 bases, J shed 5 bases, and the junction held 1 base outside the gene matches.

The chain uses TRBV5-1 and TRBJ1-2, with 11 nucleotides matching TRBD1. CDR3 length: 18 amino acids. Trimming at V came to 5 bases and at J to 3 bases, leaving 15 bases not matched to a gene. Germline V gives CDR1 SGHRS, CDR2 YFSETQ. As DNA, the CDR3 is TGCGCCAGCAGTGATTTGGACAGGGGGCGAAGAAGTGACTATGGCTACACCTTC. The encoded protein is CASSDLDRGRRSDYGYTF. Full variable domain (missing parts from reference TRBV5-1 and TRBJ1-2): KAGVTQTPRYLIKTRGQQVTLSCSPISGHRSVSWYQQTPGQGLQFLFEYFSETQRNKGNFPGRFSGRQFSNSRSEMNVSTLELGDSALYLCASSDLDRGRRSDYGYTFGSGTRLTVV.

This sequence joins TRBV13 and TRBJ2-3; weak D call: TRBD2 (5 bases). Trimming left V 2 bases short and J 0 bases short, with 9 bases between. Germline assignment: CDR1 PRHDT and CDR2 FYEKMQ (reference sequence). The length of the CDR3 is 15 residues. CDR3 DNA sequence: TGTGCCAGCAGCTTACGGACTGGAAGCACAGATACGCAGTATTTT. Residues: CASSLRTGSTDTQYF.

This rearrangement joins TRBV2 to TRBJ2-7; 9 nucleotides match TRBD2. This CDR3 is built from 14 residues. Trimming at V came to 9 bases and at J to 2 bases, leaving 8 bases not matched to a gene. Germline V gene lookup returns CDR1 SNHLY and CDR2 FYNNEI. The CDR3 region is CARSGLANTYEQYF. DNA for the CDR3: TGTGCCAGATCAGGACTAGCGAATACCTACGAGCAGTACTTC. Combining the CDR3 with reference TRBV2 and TRBJ2-7 gives the whole variable domain EPEVTQTPSHQVTQMGQEVILRCVPISNHLYFYWYRQILGQKVEFLVSFYNNEISEKSEIFDDQFSVERPDGSNFTLKIRSTKLEDSAMYFCARSGLANTYEQYFGPGTRLTVT.

The rearrangement links TRBV21-1 to TRBJ2-2; TRBD2, the D gene given by the table, was not confirmed from the DNA. TRBV21-1 is deemed a pseudogene. The CDR3 is 17 residues long. CDR3 bases: TGTGCCAGCAGCAAAGCCGGGTGGAGGTTGTGCGCCGGGGAGCTGTTTTTT. Translating gives CASSKAGWRLCAGELFF.

V is TRBV5-4 and J is TRBJ2-7; D possibly corresponds to TRBD1 (5 bases). The CDR3 is 15 amino acids. V dropped 0 bases and J dropped 0 bases, with 10 bases sitting between them. Germline assignment: CDR1 SGHNT and CDR2 YYREEE (reference sequence). Here the CDR3 DNA reads TGTGCCAGCAGCTTGGGGGGCCGATCCTCCTACGAGCAGTACTTC. It is translated as CASSLGGRSSYEQYF.

With regard to this clone: This specimen includes other DNA sequences encoding the same CDR3. The genes are TRBV9 and TRBJ2-7, with 7 bases fitting TRBD2. Germline V CDR1 and CDR2: SGDLS, YYNGEE. V shed 0 bases and J 2 bases; nucleotides not matched to a gene: 2. This CDR3 is 14 amino acids long. The CDR3 nucleotides are TGTGCCAGCAGCGTAGGGGGGGGTACCTACGAGCAGTACTTC. Amino acids: CASSVGGGTYEQYF.

The chain recombines TRBV29-1 with TRBJ2-1, with D uncertain. The CDR3 has 11 residues. The germline V and J ends were trimmed by 2 bases and 4 bases, with 3 bases remaining between them. Germline CDR1 and CDR2: SQVTM and ANQGSEA. The CDR3 loop reads CSVETYNEQFF. The CDR3 nucleotides read TGCAGCGTTGAAACATACAATGAGCAGTTCTTC.

The gene calls are TRBV19 and TRBJ1-1, with 11 bases aligning to TRBD1. The CDR3 has 15 amino acids. Germline V gene lookup returns CDR1 LNHDA and CDR2 SQIVND (reference sequence). The V segment lost 3 bases and the J segment 0 bases; nucleotides outside the gene matches: 0. DNA for the CDR3: TGTGCCAGTAGTATGGACAGGGGGCTGAACACTGAAGCTTTCTTT. Encoded protein: CASSMDRGLNTEAFF.

This sequence joins TRBV6-6 and TRBJ2-5, with TRBD1 matching 9 bases. J gave up 2 bases and V 2 bases, and 0 bases lay outside the gene matches. CDR1 is MNHNY, CDR2 SVGAGI, per germline (reference sequence). The CDR3 extends over 14 amino acids. The CDR3, as DNA: TGTGCCAGCAGTTACGACAGGGGGCAAGAGACCCAGTACTTC. Translated: CASSYDRGQETQYF.

CDR3 in amino acids: CASSIDFGTGATGELFF. In DNA, the CDR3 is TGTGCCAGTAGTATAGATTTCGGGACAGGGGCGACCGGGGAGCTGTTTTTT. The V call is TRBV19, the J call TRBJ2-2; 10 bases match TRBD1. This CDR3 region has 17 residues. Germline V gives CDR1 LNHDA, CDR2 SQIVND (reference sequence). Unmatched junction bases numbered 6, after V lost 0 bases and J lost 5 bases.

The rearrangement uses TRBV7-9 and TRBJ2-7, with a weak D call TRBD2 (6 bases). The CDR3 totals 14 residues. V lost 6 bases to trimming and J lost 2 bases, with 14 bases between them. Per the germline V gene, CDR1 is SEHNR and CDR2 is FQNEAQ (reference sequence). The CDR3 DNA follows: TGTGCCAGCAGTCCGGGACTGCATGCCTACGAGCAGTACTTC. Translating it yields CASSPGLHAYEQYF.